The rows below give T cell receptor beta chains drawn from one sample of a study of cytotoxic CD8 clonotypes in ibrutinib-treated CLL. This table comes from immunoSEQ multiplex PCR, and its TCRdb copy is limited to in-frame clones, with some not included. The data contain roughly 54,000 clones, roughly 57% of them singletons. The material was PBMCs, obtained after 24 months of ibrutinib treatment. These receptors were collected from a human donor with chronic lymphocytic leukemia. CDR3s include the opening cysteine and the closing phenylalanine or tryptophan. A D gene is named only where the DNA matches it firmly. Clone size is not always given. Where it is, it says once, few, many or a class for expanded clones.

v_call	j_call	clone_size	d_call	cdr3_nt	cdr3_aa
TRBV5-6	TRBJ2-3	.	TRBD2	TGTGCCAGCAGCTTCCCCGGGGTAGCGGGGTCAGATACGCAGTATTTT	CASSFPGVAGSDTQYF
TRBV6-1	TRBJ2-5	.	TRBD2	TGTGCCAGCAGCGGGGGGACTACTCAGTACTTC	CASSGGTTQYF
TRBV18	TRBJ2-7	few	.	TGTGCCAGCTCACCAAAGGGCGGAGACTACGAGCAGTACTTC	CASSPKGGDYEQYF
TRBV9	TRBJ2-7	.	TRBD2	TGTGCCAGCAGCCCCCGACTGGGCGGGGCGGGGGGCGAGCAGTACTTC	CASSPRLGGAGGEQYF
TRBV20-1	TRBJ2-7	.	.	TGCAGTGCCACCCTGAGGGGGGAGCAGTACTTC	CSATLRGEQYF
TRBV5-1	TRBJ1-1	.	.	TGCGCCAGCAGCTTGGTTATAGGGGGGGACACTGAAGCTTTCTTT	CASSLVIGGDTEAFF
TRBV11-2	TRBJ2-4	.	.	TGTGCCAGCAGCCTAACGCAGAGCCACAGCATTCAGTACTTC	CASSLTQSHSIQYF
TRBV7-9	TRBJ1-2	.	.	TGTGCCAGCAAGGGGGAGAACTATGGCTACACCTTC	CASKGENYGYTF
TRBV5-1	TRBJ1-1	.	.	TGCGCCAGCAGCTTGTTCGAACAGGGAATCACTGAAGCTTTCTTT	CASSLFEQGITEAFF
TRBV6-6	TRBJ2-7	few	.	TGTGCCAGCAACCCGGCGGCCCTCTACGAGCAGTACTTC	CASNPAALYEQYF
TRBV2	TRBJ1-1	.	TRBD1	TGTGCCAGCAGTGATCGGGACAGGGGCACTGAAGCTTTCTTT	CASSDRDRGTEAFF
TRBV29-1	TRBJ1-4	few	.	TGCAGCGTGTCAGGGGATGAAAAACTGTTTTTT	CSVSGDEKLFF
TRBV6-5	TRBJ1-1	many	TRBD1	TGTGCCAGCAGTCGAACTCCGGGACAGGGAACTGAAGCTTTCTTT	CASSRTPGQGTEAFF
TRBV28	TRBJ2-1	.	TRBD2	TGTGCCAGCAGTCCCCATAGCGGGGGGGCCAATGAGCAGTTCTTC	CASSPHSGGANEQFF
TRBV6-6	TRBJ1-5	once	TRBD1	TGTGCCAGCAGCCCCGGACAGGTCTGGAGCAATCAGCCCCAGCATTTT	CASSPGQVWSNQPQHF
TRBV4-1	TRBJ2-1	.	TRBD2	TGCGCCAGCAGCCAAGATTTAAGCGGGGGGGCCAATGAGCAGTTCTTC	CASSQDLSGGANEQFF
TRBV6-1	TRBJ2-7	.	.	TGTGCCAGTTGGGGCAACTACGAGCAGTACTTC	CASWGNYEQYF
TRBV9	TRBJ2-3	.	TRBD2	TGTGCCAGCAGCGTCACAGCGGGGGGTAGCACAGATACGCAGTATTTT	CASSVTAGGSTDTQYF
TRBV13	TRBJ2-5	.	TRBD1	TGTGCCAGCAGCTCAGGGGGCCCCGGTGGGACCCAGTACTTC	CASSSGGPGGTQYF
TRBV9	TRBJ1-6	.	.	TGTGCCAGCAGCGTAGTGGCAGGCTGGGATTCACCCCTCCACTTT	CASSVVAGWDSPLHF
TRBV5-1	TRBJ1-4	.	.	TGCGCCAGCAGCGTCGGGGGTTTTGAAAAACTGTTTTTT	CASSVGGFEKLFF
TRBV19	TRBJ1-1	.	.	TGTGCCAGTAGTATCCTCCACACAGGGAACACTGAAGCTTTCTTT	CASSILHTGNTEAFF
TRBV2	TRBJ2-3	few	.	TGTGCCAGCAGTGAACTAGCAAATACGCAGTATTTT	CASSELANTQYF
TRBV6-1	TRBJ1-1	few	TRBD1	TGTGCCAGCAGGACGGGACAGGGGACTGAAGCTTTCTTT	CASRTGQGTEAFF
TRBV25-1	TRBJ2-2	.	.	TGTGCCAGCAGTGAAAACTGGGGGGCCGCCGGGGAGCTGTTTTTT	CASSENWGAAGELFF
TRBV5-1	TRBJ2-3	.	.	TGCGCCAGCAGCTTTCTGGGGGATACTAGCACAGATACGCAGTATTTT	CASSFLGDTSTDTQYF
TRBV29-1	TRBJ1-1	.	TRBD1	TGCAGCGTTGGGGACAGGAGGAACACTGAAGCTTTCTTT	CSVGDRRNTEAFF